This T cell receptor beta chain was captured in a study of blood T cell repertoires in COVID-19. Study-level information: Sites in the United States, Italy and Spain provided acute and convalescent COVID-19 samples. In each case, the material was cDNA or gDNA derived from T cells, B-cell-depleted T cells, or PBMCs.

CDR1 and CDR2 from the germline V gene are WSHSY and SAAADI. V shed 6 bases and J 8 bases; nucleotides not matched to a gene: 16. The CDR3 sequence is 17 residues long. In the study's own analysis: Scientists estimated how many nucleated cells there were by amplifying reference gene primers. Clones were sequenced by immunoSEQ multiplex PCR, and TCRdb holds only the in-frame ones, with some missing. Clone size and the V and J calls come from that table; the DNA yielded D and trimming. Of about 230,000 clones listed, approximately 80% are singletons. Sequencing used peripheral blood. This receptor was identified in a woman aged 50 to 60 with acute or convalescent COVID-19. The chain recombines TRBV10-2 with TRBJ2-1, with 10 bases identical to TRBD1. CDR3 region: CASREGLRQGAFYEQFF. CDR3 sequence (DNA): TGCGCCAGCAGGGAGGGATTAAGACAGGGGGCTTTCTATGAGCAGTTCTTC.